The TCR beta chain under discussion was sequenced for a study of regulatory T cells in long-lasting Graves disease. HTBI primers from iRepertoire and Arm-PCR of CDR3 regions yielded the TCR beta libraries. One entry per CDR3 protein, called by TCRdb with MiXCR from the multiplex PCR reads. The table shows 200,000 to 250,000 distinct CDR3 sequences, with 15% to 20% occurring only once. The CDR3 length is 15 residues. With 0 bases removed from V and 4 bases from J, the gap between germline ends came to 10 bases. CDR1 SGHRS and CDR2 YFSETQ come from the germline V gene. In its sample, this clonotype was seen many times. Antigen unknown. Time point meaning: newly diagnosed GD, antithyroid drugs for less than 3 months. PBMC RNA served as the TCR library source. Whole-study findings and limits: Sample size, which was small, may have reduced accuracy.

These data also featured in a second study, about T cells in Graves' hyperthyroidism and ophthalmopathy.

The receptor was derived from a woman between 25 and 40 years old with Graves disease. The sequences come from peripheral blood mononuclear cells (PBMCs), collected at new diagnosis, from a patient treated with antithyroid drugs. J is TRBJ2-2 and V is TRBV5-1, with D possibly matching TRBD2 (5 bases). The CDR3 loop is CASSLGRPGTGELFF. The DNA for the CDR3 is TGCGCCAGCAGCTTGGGGAGGCCGGGCACCGGGGAGCTGTTTTTT. Variable domain in full (rest from reference TRBV5-1 and TRBJ2-2): KAGVTQTPRYLIKTRGQQVTLSCSPISGHRSVSWYQQTPGQGLQFLFEYFSETQRNKGNFPGRFSGRQFSNSRSEMNVSTLELGDSALYLCASSLGRPGTGELFFGEGSRLTVL.